The 29 T cell receptor beta chains below were found in one sample sequenced in a study of spatial heterogeneity in lung cancer. TCRdb re-derived calls from the 5' RACE reads in MiXCR, one entry per CDR3 protein. Of roughly 11,000 distinct CDR3 sequences listed, roughly 4.2% are singletons. Time point indicated: sample taken at primary tumor resection. Unsorted tumor, nontumor lung tissue or cryopreserved PBMC supplied the whole RNA. The starting material was normal lung tissue next to the tumor, obtained at surgery. All receptors come from a male donor with early-stage non-small cell lung cancer.

This clonotype was seen repeatedly, ten times or more. The V gene is TRBV6-5, the J gene TRBJ2-7; 8 bases line up with TRBD1. V dropped 4 bases and J dropped 0; count of bases not matched to a gene: 5. Germline-derived CDR1 and CDR2 are MNHEY and SVGAGI. The CDR3 is 15 residues long. This CDR3 is CASSLGQGASYEQYF. CDR3 nucleotides: TGTGCCAGCAGTTTAGGTCAGGGGGCCTCCTACGAGCAGTACTTC.

The chain recombines TRBV20-1 with TRBJ2-1, with 7 positions matching TRBD1. Losses at the gene ends were 2 bases for V and 0 bases for J; bases not matched to a gene: 4. The CDR3 runs 15 residues. Per the germline V gene, CDR1 is DFQATT and CDR2 is SNEGSKA (reference sequence). CDR3 in DNA: TGCAGTGCTAGAACAGGGGTCAGCTCCTACAATGAGCAGTTCTTC. Its protein is CSARTGVSSYNEQFF.

This clonotype is deemed medium-sized. V usage is TRBV6-6 and J usage is TRBJ1-4, with 8 nucleotides matching TRBD1. Germline CDR1 and CDR2: MNHNY and SVGAGI (reference sequence). Germline trimming cut 7 bases from V and 7 bases from J; bases unmatched to any gene: 8. CDR3 length equals 14 residues. The CDR3 reads CASNLGQGSEKLFF. CDR3 nucleotides: TGTGCCAGCAATCTCGGACAGGGAAGTGAAAAACTGTTTTTT.

This clonotype was found many times. The rearrangement links TRBV20-1 to TRBJ2-1; D is uncertain. The V end was cut by 6 bases, the J end by 10 bases, with 16 bases between. The CDR3 extends over 12 amino acids. CDR1 is DFQATT and CDR2 is SNEGSKA in the germline V gene (reference sequence). This chain's CDR3 is CSASPRTAEQFF. CDR3 nucleotides: TGCAGTGCCTCCCCGAGGACGGCCGAGCAGTTCTTC.

Ten or more counts support this clonotype. This chain joins TRBV20-1 and TRBJ2-7; D might be TRBD1 (6 bases). The germline V gene encodes CDR1 DFQATT and CDR2 SNEGSKA (reference sequence). The CDR3 is 14 residues long. The V and J ends lost 5 bases and 0 bases respectively, with 14 bases between them. DNA of the CDR3: TGCAGTGCTGTAAACAGGGAGAGCTCCTACGAGCAGTACTTC. It specifies CSAVNRESSYEQYF.

This clonotype ranks as medium-sized. The genes are TRBV27 and TRBJ1-5; 7 bases map to TRBD1. CDR3 size: 15 residues. V gave up 6 bases and J gave up 0 bases; unmatched junction bases: 5. The V gene's germline CDR1 is MNHEY and CDR2 SMNVEV (reference sequence). The CDR3 sequence is CASSTGAGSNQPQHF. The CDR3 nucleotides read TGTGCCAGCAGCACAGGGGCGGGTAGCAATCAGCCCCAGCATTTT.

This clonotype is medium-sized by share. The chain links TRBV6-5 to TRBJ1-2, with a weak D call TRBD1 (6 bases). V gave up 6 bases and J gave up 7 bases, with 15 bases separating them. Germline V gene data show CDR1 as MNHEY and CDR2 as SVGAGI. The CDR3 runs 13 residues. In DNA, the CDR3 is TGTGCCAGCAGCAAACAGGGTTTTGTTGGCTACACCTTC. Translated, it gives CASSKQGFVGYTF.

Sample share makes this clonotype medium-sized. The chain uses TRBV7-2 and TRBJ1-4, with 7 bases matching TRBD1. Germline trimming cut 5 bases from V and 5 bases from J; bases unmatched to any gene: 5. CDR3 length: 14 residues. From germline, CDR1 is SGHTA and CDR2 FQGNSA. Here the CDR3 reads CASSEGGANEKLFF. CDR3 bases: TGTGCCAGCAGCGAAGGGGGCGCGAATGAAAAACTGTTTTTT.

The rearrangement links TRBV28 to TRBJ1-6, with TRBD1 identical over 7 bases. The ends lost 4 bases at V and 6 bases at J; junction bases unmatched: 6. This CDR3 has 15 amino acids. CDR1 MDHEN and CDR2 SYDVKM come from the germline V gene. The CDR3 DNA is TGTGCCAGCAGTTCCGAGACAGGGTCTAATTCACCCCTCCACTTT. Translated: CASSSETGSNSPLHF.

This clonotype was counted at least ten times. The chain recombines TRBV29-1 with TRBJ2-1; 7 nucleotides line up with TRBD1. The CDR3 covers 14 residues. V was pared by 7 bases and J by 1 base, with 7 bases of the junction left unmatched. The germline CDR1 and CDR2 sequences are SQVTM and ANQGSEA. CDR3 in amino acids: CSARTGRSYNEQFF. The CDR3 bases are TGCAGCGCCCGGACAGGAAGGTCCTACAATGAGCAGTTCTTC.

This sequence joins TRBV11-2 and TRBJ2-5; D uncertain. Germline values: CDR1 SGHAT, CDR2 FQNNGV. The CDR3 runs to 13 residues. V gave up 4 bases and J gave up 2 bases, with 8 bases separating them. The CDR3 spells CASSSGPQETQYF. CDR3 DNA: TGTGCCAGCAGCTCCGGGCCTCAAGAGACCCAGTACTTC.

By share, this clonotype ranks as medium-sized. V usage is TRBV7-2 and J usage is TRBJ2-1; TRBD2 agrees at 9 bases. Losses at the gene ends were 7 bases for V and 7 bases for J; bases not matched to a gene: 5. Per the germline V gene, CDR1 is SGHTA and CDR2 is FQGNSA. The CDR3 sequence is 13 residues long. CDR3 nucleotide sequence: TGTGCCAGCACCGGACTAGCGAGGAATGAGCAGTTCTTC. It is translated as CASTGLARNEQFF.

In this sample, this clonotype turned up many times. The chain is built from TRBV2 and TRBJ2-3, with 12 positions matching TRBD2. Trimming cost V 6 bases and J 4 bases; bases outside gene matches: 8. CDR1 is SNHLY and CDR2 is FYNNEI in the germline V gene. The CDR3 length is 16 residues. The CDR3 reads CASRQRLAGVSDTQYF. The DNA for the CDR3 is TGTGCCAGCAGACAAAGACTAGCGGGAGTTTCAGATACGCAGTATTTT.

This clonotype was seen repeatedly, ten times or more. The CDR3 DNA reads TGCAGCGTGGAGGGGACTAGCGGGAGCGGAGAGACCCAGTACTTC. This translates into CSVEGTSGSGETQYF. The chain carries TRBV29-1 and TRBJ2-5; 14 bases map to TRBD2. The CDR3 covers 15 residues. Germline values: CDR1 SQVTM, CDR2 ANQGSEA. V shed 6 bases, J shed 4 bases, and the junction held 7 bases outside the gene matches.

This clonotype was found many times. The chain recombines TRBV6-5 with TRBJ1-3, with D hard to call. The CDR3 consists of 19 residues. The V end was cut by 2 bases, the J end by 0 bases, with 20 bases between. The germline V gene encodes CDR1 MNHEY and CDR2 SVGAGI. CDR3 in amino acids: CASSYDSRAELYSGNTIYF. The CDR3 coding sequence is TGTGCCAGCAGTTACGATTCCCGGGCAGAACTATACTCTGGAAACACCATATATTTT.

This clonotype counts as medium-sized. The gene calls are TRBV6-5 and TRBJ2-1; TRBD1 agrees at 9 bases. V lost 5 bases, J lost 5 bases, and 7 bases stayed unmatched. Germline V gene sequence: CDR1 MNHEY, CDR2 SVGAGI. The CDR3 loop spans 15 amino acids. CDR3 DNA sequence: TGTGCCAGCAGTAACCACAGGGGGCGCGACAATGAGCAGTTCTTC. Translated, it gives CASSNHRGRDNEQFF.

This clonotype was observed at least ten times. The chain uses TRBV6-5 and TRBJ1-3, with a weak D call TRBD1 (5 bases). Between the trimmed V and J ends, which lost 7 bases and 4 bases, there was a span of 17 bases. The germline V gene has CDR1 MNHEY and CDR2 SVGAGI. There are 15 residues in the CDR3. The DNA for the CDR3 is TGTGCCAGCACCGCCATGGAGGGGCGAGGAAACACCATATATTTT. Its protein product is CASTAMEGRGNTIYF.

Ten or more counts support this clonotype. The chain couples TRBV3-1 to TRBJ2-3, with 9 bases identical to TRBD2. Trimming took 2 bases from V and 5 from J; bases not matched to a gene: 8. CDR1 LGHDT and CDR2 YNNKEL come from the germline V gene (reference sequence). The CDR3 contains 16 residues. CDR3 sequence: CASSQSLAGAGDTQYF. CDR3 DNA: TGTGCCAGCAGCCAATCCTTAGCGGGGGCCGGAGATACGCAGTATTTT.

By share, this clonotype counts as medium-sized. The rearrangement joins TRBV7-2 to TRBJ2-7; D not certain. This CDR3 comprises 12 residues. V lost 4 bases, J lost 5 bases, and 9 bases lay in between. CDR1 and CDR2 (germline): SGHTA, FQGNSA. The CDR3 reads CASSSGPNEQYF. As DNA, the CDR3 is TGTGCCAGCAGCTCTGGACCTAACGAGCAGTACTTC.

This rearrangement joins TRBV6-2 or TRBV6-3 to TRBJ2-7; 9 bases agree with TRBD2. This CDR3 has 15 amino acids. Germline V lookup: CDR1 MNHEY, CDR2 SVGEGT. The V gene end was trimmed by 5 bases and the J gene end by 4 bases; junction bases not matched to a gene: 9. CDR3 protein: CASSNPLAGTYEQYF. The DNA for the CDR3 is TGTGCCAGCAGTAACCCGCTAGCGGGGACTTACGAGCAGTACTTC.

By frequency in the sample, this clonotype is medium-sized. The V and J genes are TRBV6-5 and TRBJ1-1; D unresolved. Germline V gives CDR1 MNHEY, CDR2 SVGAGI. With 0 bases removed from V and 1 base from J, the gap between germline ends came to 9 bases. CDR3 length equals 15 residues. The DNA of the CDR3 is TGTGCCAGCAGTTACTCGAGCGGCGGGAACACTGAAGCTTTCTTT. This gives the protein CASSYSSGGNTEAFF.

On this clonotype: One end of the junction does not line up with germline, which may come from a read error. This chain uses TRBV7-7 with TRBJ2-5; D is unresolved. Germline V gives CDR1 SSHAT, CDR2 FNYEAQ (reference sequence). The CDR3 consists of 15 residues. The CDR3 DNA sequence: TGTGCTAGCAGCTTAGTTGAGAGTACCCAAGAGACCCAGTACTTC. This encodes CASSLVESTQETQYF.

This clonotype was picked up many times. This chain connects TRBV7-8 to TRBJ1-5; TRBD1 aligns across 11 bases. J lost 11 bases, V lost 1 base, and 13 bases had no gene match. This CDR3 spans 17 amino acids. Germline lookup yields CDR1 SGHVS and CDR2 FQNEAQ. The chain's CDR3 is CASSLGEYRDRGSSQHF. The DNA for the CDR3 is TGTGCCAGCAGCTTAGGGGAATACCGGGACAGGGGGTCGTCCCAGCATTTT.

This clonotype showed up many times. The rearrangement uses TRBV20-1 and TRBJ2-1, with 9 bases aligning to TRBD2. The trim removed 6 bases at V and 7 bases at J, leaving 10 bases unmatched. CDR3 size: 14 residues. Germline lookup yields CDR1 DFQATT and CDR2 SNEGSKA (reference sequence). CDR3 nucleotides: TGCAGTGCCAGACTAGCGGAGCCCGAAAATGAGCAGTTCTTC. Translated: CSARLAEPENEQFF.

This clonotype showed up many times. The chain recombines TRBV10-3 with TRBJ2-1; a possible D gene is TRBD1 (5 bases). The germline CDR1 and CDR2 sequences are ENHRY and SYGVKD. Trimming left V 8 bases short and J 5 bases short, with 13 bases between. The CDR3 runs to 13 residues. CDR3 bases: TGTGCCATCTCCAGGGAAGGGGACAATGAGCAGTTCTTC. It yields the protein CAISREGDNEQFF.

By proportion, this clonotype is medium-sized. The chain couples TRBV20-1 to TRBJ2-1; 12 bases are shared with TRBD1. The CDR3 totals 16 residues. Losses at the gene ends were 1 base for V and 7 bases for J; bases not matched to a gene: 8. Germline V CDR1 and CDR2: DFQATT, SNEGSKA (reference sequence). CDR3 nucleotide sequence: TGCAGTGCTAGAGGGCGCGGGGACAGGGGGCGGAATGAGCAGTTCTTC. It translates to CSARGRGDRGRNEQFF.

This clonotype was picked up many times. This chain joins TRBV25-1 and TRBJ2-3; D remains ambiguous. Trimming took off 4 bases at V and 0 bases at J, with 5 bases between the two ends. This CDR3 is built from 13 residues. CDR1 is MGHDK, CDR2 SYGVNS, per germline. The CDR3 is CASSVHSTDTQYF. The CDR3 nucleotides are TGTGCCAGCAGTGTCCATAGCACAGATACGCAGTATTTT.

In its sample, this clonotype was seen once. This chain links TRBV7-3 with TRBJ1-1, with D maybe TRBD1 (6 bases). The V gene lost 2 bases and the J gene lost 0 bases, with 10 bases spanning the gap. The CDR3 length is 15 residues. The V gene's germline CDR1 is SGHTA and CDR2 FQGTGA. CDR3 region: CASSLGGGVNTEAFF. CDR3 coding DNA: TGTGCCAGCAGCTTAGGTGGGGGCGTGAACACTGAAGCTTTCTTT. Using reference TRBV7-3 and TRBJ1-1 for the parts outside the CDR3, the full variable domain is GAGVSQTPSNKVTEKGKYVELRCDPISGHTALYWYRQSLGQGPEFLIYFQGTGAADDSGLPNDRFFAVRPEGSVSTLKIQRTERGDSAVYLCASSLGGGVNTEAFFGQGTRLTVV.

This chain connects TRBV2 to TRBJ1-6, with D perhaps matching TRBD1 (6 bases). Deletions cut 5 bases from V and 10 bases from J, with 12 bases between. CDR1 is SNHLY, CDR2 FYNNEI, per germline. This CDR3 comprises 13 residues. The CDR3: CASSNRVRSPLHF. CDR3 DNA: TGTGCCAGCAGTAACAGGGTTCGCTCACCCCTCCACTTT.